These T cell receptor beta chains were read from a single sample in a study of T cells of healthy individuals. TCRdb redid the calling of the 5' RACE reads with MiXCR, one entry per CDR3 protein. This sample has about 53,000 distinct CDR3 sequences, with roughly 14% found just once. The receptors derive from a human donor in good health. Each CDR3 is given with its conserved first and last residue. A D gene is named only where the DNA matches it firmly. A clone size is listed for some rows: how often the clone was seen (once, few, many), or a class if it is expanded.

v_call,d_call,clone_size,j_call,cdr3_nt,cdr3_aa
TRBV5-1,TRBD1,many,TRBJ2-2,TGCGCCAGCAGCTTGGAAGGGGGCACGGGCACCGGGGAGCTGTTTTTT,CASSLEGGTGTGELFF
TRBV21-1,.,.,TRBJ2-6,TGTGCCAGCAGCAGGGGGTACGGGGCCAACGTCCTGACTTTC,CASSRGYGANVLTF
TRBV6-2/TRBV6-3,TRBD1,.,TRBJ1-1,TGTGCCAGCAACCTACAGGGGCTCACTGAAGCTTTCTTT,CASNLQGLTEAFF
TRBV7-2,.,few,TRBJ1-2,TGTGCCAGCAGCCTGAGCAGCTATGGCTACACCTTC,CASSLSSYGYTF
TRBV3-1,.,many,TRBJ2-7,TGTGCCAGCAGCCAAGGGATAGGTAAGCCCTACGAGCAGTACTTC,CASSQGIGKPYEQYF
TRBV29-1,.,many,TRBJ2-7,TGCAGCGGAAGAGGGGACGACGAGCAGTACTTC,CSGRGDDEQYF
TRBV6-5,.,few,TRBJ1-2,TGTGCCAGCAGTTTAAATCAGGGAGTTGGCTACACCTTC,CASSLNQGVGYTF
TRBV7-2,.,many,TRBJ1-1,TGTGCCAGCAGCCCCGACAGACTGAACACTGAAGCTTTCTTT,CASSPDRLNTEAFF
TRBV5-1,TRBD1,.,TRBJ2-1,TGCGCCAGCAGCTTTTTGCCCGGGACAGGGGAACCGGACTACAATGAGCAGTTCTTC,CASSFLPGTGEPDYNEQFF
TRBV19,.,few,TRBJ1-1,TGTGCCAGTAGTACATTACCGGGACTCCGACGGACTGAAGCTTTCTTT,CASSTLPGLRRTEAFF
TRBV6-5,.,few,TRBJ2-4,TGTGCCAGCAGGGCACAGGGAATTCAGTACTTC,CASRAQGIQYF
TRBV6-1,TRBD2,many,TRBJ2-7,TGTGCCAGCAGTCACTCGGGGAGGGGCGAGCAGTACTTC,CASSHSGRGEQYF
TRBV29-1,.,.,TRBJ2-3,TGCAGCGTTGATTCGAGGACCTCGCGGAGGCCAGATACGCAGTATTTT,CSVDSRTSRRPDTQYF
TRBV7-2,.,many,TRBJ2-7,TGTGCCAGCAGCTTAGTCCACGAGCAGTACTTC,CASSLVHEQYF
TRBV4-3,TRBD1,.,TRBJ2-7,TGCGCCAGCAGCCAAGACACAGGGGGTACCTACGAGCAGTACTTC,CASSQDTGGTYEQYF
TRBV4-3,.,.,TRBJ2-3,TGCGCCAGCAGCCGCGGGTGGGCAGGGGATTTCGTAGATACGCAGTATTTT,CASSRGWAGDFVDTQYF
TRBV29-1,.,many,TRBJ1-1,TGCAGCGCGAGTGCGAACTATGAAGCTTTCTTT,CSASANYEAFF
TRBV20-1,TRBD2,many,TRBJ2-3,TGCAGTGCTTCCGGACTAGCGGGGGGGCCAGGAACAGATACGCAGTATTTT,CSASGLAGGPGTDTQYF
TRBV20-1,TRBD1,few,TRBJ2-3,TGCAGTGCTAGGGGAGTGCAGGGGGATAGCACAGATACGCAGTATTTT,CSARGVQGDSTDTQYF
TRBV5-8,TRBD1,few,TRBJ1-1,TGTGCCAGCAGCTCGACAGGGGGGGCTCAAACTGAAGCTTTCTTT,CASSSTGGAQTEAFF
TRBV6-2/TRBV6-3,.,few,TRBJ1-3,TGTGCCAGCACCCAACTCCGGGCCACAAACCCACTCGGCGAAAACACCATATATTTT,CASTQLRATNPLGENTIYF
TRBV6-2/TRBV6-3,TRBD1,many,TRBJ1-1,TGTGCCAGCAGTTACGAGACAGGGGGTCCGAACACTGAAGCTTTCTTT,CASSYETGGPNTEAFF
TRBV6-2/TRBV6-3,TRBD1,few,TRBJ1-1,TGTGCCAGCCTACGGGACAGTGTGAACACTGAAGCTTTCTTT,CASLRDSVNTEAFF
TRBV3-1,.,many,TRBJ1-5,TGTGCCAGCAGCCAGGCCCCAGGAGGTGGTCAGCCCCAGCATTTT,CASSQAPGGGQPQHF
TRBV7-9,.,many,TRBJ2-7,TGTGCCAGCAGCAATTTGTACGAGCAGTACTTC,CASSNLYEQYF
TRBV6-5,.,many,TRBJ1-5,TGTGCCAGCAGCCCCATCCGCGGTAGCAATCAGCCCCAGCATTTT,CASSPIRGSNQPQHF
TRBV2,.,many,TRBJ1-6,TGTGCCAGCAGTGAAGCGAGGGGTGGGCAGGTCGGATCCTATAATTCACCCCTCCACTTT,CASSEARGGQVGSYNSPLHF
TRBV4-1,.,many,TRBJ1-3,TGCGCCAGCAGCCAAGATCTCGAACCCAACACCATATATTTT,CASSQDLEPNTIYF
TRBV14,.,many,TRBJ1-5,TGTGCCAGCAGCCAATCTGCGGTGGCGCCCCAGCATTTT,CASSQSAVAPQHF
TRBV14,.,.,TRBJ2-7,TGTGCCAGCAGCCAGTTGCGACAGAACTACGAGCAGTACTTC,CASSQLRQNYEQYF
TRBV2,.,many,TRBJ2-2,TGTGCCAGCAGTGTTGGCAGGGCCCGCACCGGGGAGCTGTTTTTT,CASSVGRARTGELFF
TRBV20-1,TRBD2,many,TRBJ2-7,TGCAGTGCGAGCGCCGGGACTAGCGGGAGGTTCTACGAGCAGTACTTC,CSASAGTSGRFYEQYF
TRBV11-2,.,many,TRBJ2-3,TGTGCCAGCAGCTTAGGACTTAGCACAGATACGCAGTATTTT,CASSLGLSTDTQYF
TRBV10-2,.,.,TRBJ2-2,TGCGCCAGCAGTCATAGGAGGGAGCTGTTTTTT,CASSHRRELFF
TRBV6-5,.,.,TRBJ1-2,TGTGCCAGCAGTGGTAGGACGGCTAACTATGGCTACACCTTC,CASSGRTANYGYTF
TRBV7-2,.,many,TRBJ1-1,TGTGCCAGCAGCCCCCATTTGGATGAAGCTTTCTTT,CASSPHLDEAFF
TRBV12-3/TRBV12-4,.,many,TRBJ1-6,TGTGCCAGCAGTTTGGACTATAATTCACCCCTCCACTTT,CASSLDYNSPLHF
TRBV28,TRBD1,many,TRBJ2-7,TGTGCCAGCAGTTCGACCGGGACAGCCTACTCCTACGAGCAGTACTTC,CASSSTGTAYSYEQYF
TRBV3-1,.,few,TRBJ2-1,TGTGCCAGCAGCCAAGAAAGGCGGGGCCCGTCCATAAATGAGCAGTTCTTC,CASSQERRGPSINEQFF
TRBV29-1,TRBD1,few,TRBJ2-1,TGCAGCGTTGTCCGGGACAGGGGGTTCAATGAGCAGTTCTTC,CSVVRDRGFNEQFF
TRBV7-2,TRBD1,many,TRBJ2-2,TGTGCCAGTGGAAAAGGGGGCTCCACCGGGGAGCTGTTTTTT,CASGKGGSTGELFF
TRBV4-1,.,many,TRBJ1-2,TGCGCCAGCAGCCAAGATCCCGGCAGGGCGAGAGGTGGCTACACCTTC,CASSQDPGRARGGYTF
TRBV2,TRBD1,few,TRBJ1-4,TGTGCCAGCAGTCCTGATGGGACAGGCAATGAAAAACTGTTTTTT,CASSPDGTGNEKLFF
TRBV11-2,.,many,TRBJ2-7,TGTGCCTTGGCCCCCGGCCAGAGCTGTTACGAGCAGTACTTC,CALAPGQSCYEQYF
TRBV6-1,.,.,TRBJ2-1,TGTGCCAGCAGCCCGCTAGTTGGTGAGCAGTTCTTC,CASSPLVGEQFF
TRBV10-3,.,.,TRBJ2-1,TGTGCCATCAGCCTAGCCCTAGACAACCACAATGAGCAGTTCTTC,CAISLALDNHNEQFF
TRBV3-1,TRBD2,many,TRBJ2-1,TGTGCCAGCAGCCAGGGACTAGGGCAGTTCTTC,CASSQGLGQFF
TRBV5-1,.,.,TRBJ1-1,TGCGCCAGCAGGGAGGGAACCGGGACCACTGAAGCTTTCTTT,CASREGTGTTEAFF
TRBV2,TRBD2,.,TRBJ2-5,TGTGCCAGCAGTGGATTAGCGGGAGTTAGGGAGACCCAGTACTTC,CASSGLAGVRETQYF
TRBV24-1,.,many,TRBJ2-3,TGTGCCACCAGTGATTCCCGTGGGGGTGCCACAGATACGCAGTATTTT,CATSDSRGGATDTQYF
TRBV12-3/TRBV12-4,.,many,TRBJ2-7,TGTGCCAGCACCTCCCGCGGGTCGAGGGCCGAGCAGTACTTC,CASTSRGSRAEQYF
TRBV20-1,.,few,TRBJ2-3,TGCAGTGCTGGGAATCTGGGGAGCACAGATACGCAGTATTTT,CSAGNLGSTDTQYF
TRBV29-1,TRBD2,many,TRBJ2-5,TGCAGCGTTGACACTAGCGGGGTCCTTGAGACCCAGTACTTC,CSVDTSGVLETQYF